The 6 T cell receptor beta chains in this list originate from one sample, sequenced in a study of cytomegalovirus exposure and HLA in healthy donors. 60 Vbeta and 13 Jbeta primers were used in PCR. Generated by immunoSEQ multiplex PCR, the TCRdb table keeps only in-frame clones and is missing some. The table has around 110,000 clones, about 60% seen once. The sequenced sample consisted of PBMCs. The receptor source for this set is a woman between 25 and 40 years old in good health and CMV-seronegative.

This chain links TRBV15 with TRBJ2-7; D possibly corresponds to TRBD1 (6 bases). V was clipped by 3 bases and J by 2 bases, with 14 bases between them. The germline V gene has CDR1 LNHNV and CDR2 YYDKDF (reference sequence). The CDR3 runs 15 residues. CDR3 region: CATSREIGGTYEQYF. The CDR3 region has the DNA TGTGCCACCAGCAGGGAAATAGGGGGAACCTACGAGCAGTACTTC.

This clone showed up just a few times. V is TRBV7-9 and J is TRBJ1-3, with 8 bases lining up with TRBD1. CDR1 and CDR2 from the germline V gene are SEHNR and FQNEAQ (reference sequence). The CDR3 has 19 amino acids. V lost 1 base and J lost 0; bases outside the gene matches: 11. CDR3: CASSLGAGGAYGSGNTIYF. The CDR3 DNA reads as TGTGCCAGCAGCTTAGGGGCAGGGGGCGCTTACGGCTCTGGAAACACCATATATTTT. The whole variable domain, remainder taken from reference TRBV7-9 and TRBJ1-3, is DTGVSQNPRHKITKRGQNVTFRCDPISEHNRLYWYRQTLGQGPEFLTYFQNEAQLEKSRLLSDRFSAERPKGSFSTLEIQRTEQGDSAMYLCASSLGAGGAYGSGNTIYFGEGSWLTVV.

This clone was recorded only once. V and J are TRBV5-1 and TRBJ2-1; possibly TRBD2 for D (5 bases). The ends were cut back, 3 bases at V and 10 bases at J, with 20 bases in the middle. The CDR3 has 15 residues. Germline values: CDR1 SGHRS, CDR2 YFSETQ. The CDR3 DNA reads as TGCGCCAGCAGCTCCCCGGACTCGGGGTTGGTGGAGCAGTTCTTC. It yields the protein CASSSPDSGLVEQFF.

The rearrangement joins TRBV4-1 to TRBJ2-5; 7 bases line up with TRBD1. Trimming removed 1 base from V and 2 bases from J; junction bases left unmatched: 1. Germline CDR1 and CDR2: MGHRA and YSYEKL. The CDR3 spans 14 residues. The CDR3 loop reads CASSQGDRQETQYF. In DNA form, the CDR3 reads TGCGCCAGCAGCCAAGGGGACAGACAAGAGACCCAGTACTTC.

This chain joins TRBV5-1 and TRBJ1-3; no reliable D call. From germline, CDR1 is SGHRS and CDR2 YFSETQ. This CDR3 has 12 amino acids. V was clipped by 6 bases and J by 0 bases, with 4 bases between them. The CDR3 sequence is CASTNSGNTIYF. CDR3 bases: TGCGCCAGCACCAACTCTGGAAACACCATATATTTT.

The V call is TRBV18, the J call TRBJ1-2, with no clear D. V was clipped by 3 bases and J by 8 bases, with 13 bases between them. The CDR3 runs 13 residues. Germline CDR1 reads KGHSH; CDR2 reads LQKENI. The CDR3 bases are TGTGCCAGCTCACCTGACACCGAACGGGGCTACACCTTC. This codes for CASSPDTERGYTF.